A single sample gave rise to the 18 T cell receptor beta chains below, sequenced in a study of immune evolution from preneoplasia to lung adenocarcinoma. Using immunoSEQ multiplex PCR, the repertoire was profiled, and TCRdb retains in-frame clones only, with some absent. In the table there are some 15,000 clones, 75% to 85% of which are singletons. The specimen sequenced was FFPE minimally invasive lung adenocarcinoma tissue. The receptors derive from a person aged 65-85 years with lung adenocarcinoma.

In DNA, the CDR3 is TGTGCCAGCAGCTTAAGAGGAGTCGGACAGGGGAAAAACAATGAGCAGTTCTTC. Translating it yields CASSLRGVGQGKNNEQFF. This sequence joins TRBV7-9 and TRBJ2-1, with 9 positions matching TRBD1. Trimming at V came to 2 bases and at J to 5 bases, leaving 13 bases not matched to a gene. Germline values: CDR1 SEHNR, CDR2 FQNEAQ (reference sequence). The CDR3 is 18 residues long.

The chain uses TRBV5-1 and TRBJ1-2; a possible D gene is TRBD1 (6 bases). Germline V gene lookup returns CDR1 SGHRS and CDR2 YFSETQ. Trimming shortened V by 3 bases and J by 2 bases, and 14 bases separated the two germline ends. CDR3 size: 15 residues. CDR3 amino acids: CASSSLLGANYGYTF. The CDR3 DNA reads TGCGCCAGCAGCTCTCTTCTGGGGGCCAACTATGGCTACACCTTC.

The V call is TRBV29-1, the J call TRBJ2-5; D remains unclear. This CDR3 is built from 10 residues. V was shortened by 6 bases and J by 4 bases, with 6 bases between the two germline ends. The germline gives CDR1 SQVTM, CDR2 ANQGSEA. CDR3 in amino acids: CSVGLETQYF. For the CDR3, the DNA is TGCAGCGTGGGATTAGAGACCCAGTACTTC. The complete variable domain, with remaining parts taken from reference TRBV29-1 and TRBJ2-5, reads SAVISQKPSRDICQRGTSLTIQCQVDSQVTMMFWYRQQPGQSLTLIATANQGSEATYESGFVIDKFPISRPNLTFSTLTVSNMSPEDSSIYLCSVGLETQYFGPGTRLLVL.

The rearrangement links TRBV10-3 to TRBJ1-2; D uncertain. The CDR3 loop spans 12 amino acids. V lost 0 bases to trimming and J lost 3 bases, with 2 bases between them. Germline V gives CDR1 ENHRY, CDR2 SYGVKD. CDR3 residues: CAISESDYGYTF. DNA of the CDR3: TGTGCCATCAGTGAGTCGGACTATGGCTACACCTTC.

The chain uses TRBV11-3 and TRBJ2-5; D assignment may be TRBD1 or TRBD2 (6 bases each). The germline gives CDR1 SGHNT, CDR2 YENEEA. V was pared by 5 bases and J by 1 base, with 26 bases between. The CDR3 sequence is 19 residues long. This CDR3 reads CASSLRGAGGTPAQETQYF. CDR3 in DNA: TGTGCCAGCAGCCTTCGAGGAGCAGGCGGGACACCCGCCCAAGAGACCCAGTACTTC.

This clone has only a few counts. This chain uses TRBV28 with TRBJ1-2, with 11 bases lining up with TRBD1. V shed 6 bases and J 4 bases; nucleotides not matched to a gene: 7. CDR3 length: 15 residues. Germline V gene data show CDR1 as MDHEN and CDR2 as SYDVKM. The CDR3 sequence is CASRQGTGGSYGYTF. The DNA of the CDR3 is TGTGCCAGCAGGCAGGGGACAGGGGGAAGCTATGGCTACACCTTC.

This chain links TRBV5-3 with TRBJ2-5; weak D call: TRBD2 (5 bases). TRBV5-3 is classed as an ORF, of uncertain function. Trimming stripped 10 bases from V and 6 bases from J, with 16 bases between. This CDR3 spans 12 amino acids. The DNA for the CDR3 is TGTGCCGGGGTTCGGTGGAGGAAGACCCAGTACTTC. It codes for CAGVRWRKTQYF.

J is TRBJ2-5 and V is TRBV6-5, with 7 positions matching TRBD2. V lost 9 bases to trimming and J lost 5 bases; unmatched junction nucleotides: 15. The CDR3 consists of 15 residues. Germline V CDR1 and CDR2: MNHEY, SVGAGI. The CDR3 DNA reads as TGTGCCAGTAAAAGCGGGAACGGATTTCGGGAGACCCAGTACTTC. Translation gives CASKSGNGFRETQYF.

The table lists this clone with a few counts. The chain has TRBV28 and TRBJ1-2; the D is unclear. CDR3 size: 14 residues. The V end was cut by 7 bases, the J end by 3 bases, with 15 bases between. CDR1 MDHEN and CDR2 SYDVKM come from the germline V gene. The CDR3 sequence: CASISAGLHYGYTF. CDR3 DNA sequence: TGTGCCAGCATTTCAGCAGGATTACACTATGGCTACACCTTC.

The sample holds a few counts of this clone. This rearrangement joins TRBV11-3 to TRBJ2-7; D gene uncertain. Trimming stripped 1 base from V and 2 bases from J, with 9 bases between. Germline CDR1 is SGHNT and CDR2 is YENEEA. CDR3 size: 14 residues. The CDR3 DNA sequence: TGTGCCAGCAGCTTAGCTTTGGGCACCTACGAGCAGTACTTC. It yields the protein CASSLALGTYEQYF. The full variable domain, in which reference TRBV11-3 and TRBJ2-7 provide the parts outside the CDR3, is EAGVVQSPRYKIIEKKQPVAFWCNPISGHNTLYWYLQNLGQGPELLIRYENEEAVDDSQLPKDRFSAERLKGVDSTLKIQPAELGDSAVYLCASSLALGTYEQYFGPGTRLTVT.

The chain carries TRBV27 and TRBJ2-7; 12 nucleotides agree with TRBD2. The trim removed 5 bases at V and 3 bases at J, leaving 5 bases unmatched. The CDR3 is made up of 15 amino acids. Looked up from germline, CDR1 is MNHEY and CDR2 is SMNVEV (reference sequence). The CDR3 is CASSPLAGGYYEQYF. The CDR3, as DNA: TGTGCCAGCAGTCCACTAGCGGGGGGTTACTACGAGCAGTACTTC.

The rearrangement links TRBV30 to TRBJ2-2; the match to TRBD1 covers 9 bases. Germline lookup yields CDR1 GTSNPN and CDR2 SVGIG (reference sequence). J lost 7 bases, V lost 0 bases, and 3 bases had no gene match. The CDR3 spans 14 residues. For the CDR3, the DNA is TGTGCCTGGAGTGTACAGGGGGCGGACGGGGAGCTGTTTTTT. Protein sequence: CAWSVQGADGELFF.

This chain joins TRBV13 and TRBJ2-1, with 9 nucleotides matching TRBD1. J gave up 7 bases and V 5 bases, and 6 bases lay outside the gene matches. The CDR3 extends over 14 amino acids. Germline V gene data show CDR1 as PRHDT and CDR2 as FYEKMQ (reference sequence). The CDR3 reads CASSTDRGKNEQFF. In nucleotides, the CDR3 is TGTGCCAGCAGCACGGACAGGGGCAAGAATGAGCAGTTCTTC.

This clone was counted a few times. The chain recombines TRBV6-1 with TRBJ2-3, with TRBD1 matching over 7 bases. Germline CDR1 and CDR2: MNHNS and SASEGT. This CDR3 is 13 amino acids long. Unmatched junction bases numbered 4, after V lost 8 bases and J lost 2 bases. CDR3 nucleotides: TGTGCCAGCTTGGGACAGATCACAGATACGCAGTATTTT. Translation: CASLGQITDTQYF.

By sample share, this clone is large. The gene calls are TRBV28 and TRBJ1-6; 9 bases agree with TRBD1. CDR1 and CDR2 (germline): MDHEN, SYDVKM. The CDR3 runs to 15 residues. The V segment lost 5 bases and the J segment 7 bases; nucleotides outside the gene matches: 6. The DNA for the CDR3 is TGTGCCAGCAGTCCCCTGGGACAGGGAAATTCACCCCTCCACTTT. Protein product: CASSPLGQGNSPLHF.

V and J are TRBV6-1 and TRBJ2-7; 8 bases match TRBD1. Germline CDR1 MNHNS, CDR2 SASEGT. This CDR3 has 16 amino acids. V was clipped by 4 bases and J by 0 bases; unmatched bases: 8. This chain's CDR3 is CASSATGTGVSYEQYF. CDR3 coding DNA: TGTGCCAGCAGTGCCACCGGGACAGGCGTCTCCTACGAGCAGTACTTC.

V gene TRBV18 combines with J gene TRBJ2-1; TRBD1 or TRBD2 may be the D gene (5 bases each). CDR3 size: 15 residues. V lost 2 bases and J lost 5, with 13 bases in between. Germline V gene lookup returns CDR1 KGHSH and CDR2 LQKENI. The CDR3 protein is CASSPGSGPDNEQFF. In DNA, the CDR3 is TGTGCCAGCTCACCAGGGTCGGGGCCGGACAATGAGCAGTTCTTC. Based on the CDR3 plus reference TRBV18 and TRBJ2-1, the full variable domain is NAGVMQNPRHLVRRRGQEARLRCSPMKGHSHVYWYRQLPEEGLKFMVYLQKENIIDESGMPKERFSAEFPKEGPSILRIQQVVRGDSAAYFCASSPGSGPDNEQFFGPGTRLTVL.

The CDR3 coding sequence is TGTGCGACAGGGAGGAACACTGAAGCTTTCTTT. Protein: CATGRNTEAFF. The rearrangement links TRBV30 to TRBJ1-1; 7 positions agree with TRBD1. The germline CDR1 and CDR2 sequences are GTSNPN and SVGIG (reference sequence). This CDR3 is 11 amino acids long.